The rows below give T cell receptor beta chains drawn from one sample of a study of cytomegalovirus exposure and HLA in healthy donors. Only in-frame clones appear in the TCRdb table, and some are missing; sequencing was by immunoSEQ multiplex PCR. The sample holds about 150,000 clones; roughly 85% are singletons and the top ten take 1%. The sample taken for sequencing was PBMCs. These receptors were collected from a boy younger than 10 in good health and CMV-seronegative. CDR3s include the opening cysteine and the closing phenylalanine or tryptophan. D genes are given only for firm matches. Clone size is given for some rows only: seen once, a few or many times, or a class if the clone is expanded.

v_call	d_call	j_call	clone_size	cdr3_nt	cdr3_aa
TRBV19	TRBD2	TRBJ2-3	few	TGTGCCAGTAGTATCCCCCGACTAGCAACGACTTCGGGGGATACGCAGTATTTT	CASSIPRLATTSGDTQYF
TRBV6-5	-	TRBJ1-1	-	TGTGCCAGCAGTTACCTCCGCAGGGTCCCGAACACTGAAGCTTTCTTT	CASSYLRRVPNTEAFF
TRBV5-4	TRBD1	TRBJ2-5	few	TGTGCCAGCAGCTTGGCAGGGGGCCAAGAGACCCAGTACTTC	CASSLAGGQETQYF
TRBV19	TRBD2	TRBJ2-3	-	TGTGCCAGTAGTAGCTTCCCTAGCGGGGCCACAGATACGCAGTATTTT	CASSSFPSGATDTQYF
TRBV11-2	TRBD1	TRBJ2-1	-	TGTGCCAGCAGCTTCCGGGACAGGGATGAGCAGTTCTTC	CASSFRDRDEQFF
TRBV6-4	TRBD1	TRBJ2-2	-	TGTGCCAGCAGTGAGCAGGGGGCTGATACCGGGGAGCTGTTTTTT	CASSEQGADTGELFF
TRBV11-2	TRBD2	TRBJ2-4	-	TGTGCCAGCAGACAAAGAAGCGGGAGGGTTCCCAAAAACATTCAGTACTTC	CASRQRSGRVPKNIQYF
TRBV10-2	-	TRBJ2-3	-	TGCGCCAGCAGTGATATAGCGCCTTCCACAGATACGCAGTATTTT	CASSDIAPSTDTQYF
TRBV7-6	-	TRBJ1-2	-	TGTGCCAGCAGCTCCGGGACTGATTTATATGGCTACACCTTC	CASSSGTDLYGYTF
TRBV29-1	TRBD2	TRBJ2-5	-	TGCAGCGTTGGACTAGCGAACTACGCCGGGGACTTC	CSVGLANYAGDF